This entry concerns a single T cell receptor beta chain. PCR used 60 Vbeta primers and 13 Jbeta primers. The data were produced by immunoSEQ multiplex PCR, yet TCRdb's version contains in-frame clones alone and is incomplete. Its listing shows roughly 120,000 clones. The record originates from a study of cytomegalovirus exposure and HLA in healthy donors. The V end was cut by 5 bases, the J end by 4 bases, with 18 bases between. CDR3 length equals 15 residues. The germline V gene encodes CDR1 LNHDA and CDR2 SQIVND (reference sequence). The receptor was derived from a man aged 25 to 40 in good health and CMV-seronegative. Sequenced material: PBMCs. This chain connects TRBV19 to TRBJ2-7, with a tentative D call TRBD1 (6 bases). The CDR3 bases are TGTGCCAGTAGTTGGGGGCCCGGGGATAATTACGAGCAGTACTTC. Its translation is CASSWGPGDNYEQYF.